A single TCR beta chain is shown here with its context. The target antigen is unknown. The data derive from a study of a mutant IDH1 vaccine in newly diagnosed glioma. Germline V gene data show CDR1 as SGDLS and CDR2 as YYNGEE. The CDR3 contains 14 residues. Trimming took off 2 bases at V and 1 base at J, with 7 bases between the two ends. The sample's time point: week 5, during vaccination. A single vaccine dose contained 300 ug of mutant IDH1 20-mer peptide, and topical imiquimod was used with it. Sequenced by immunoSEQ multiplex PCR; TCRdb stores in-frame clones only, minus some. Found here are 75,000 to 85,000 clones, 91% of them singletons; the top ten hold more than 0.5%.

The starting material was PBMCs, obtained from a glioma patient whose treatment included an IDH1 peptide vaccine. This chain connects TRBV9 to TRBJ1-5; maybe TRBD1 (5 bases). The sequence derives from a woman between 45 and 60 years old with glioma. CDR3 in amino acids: CASSVGGSNQPQHF. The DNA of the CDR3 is TGTGCCAGCAGCGTCGGGGGGAGCAATCAGCCCCAGCATTTT.